The clone carrying this T cell receptor (beta chain) was picked up a small number of times. The antigen is not known. In germline, CDR1 is ENHRY, CDR2 SYGVKD. With 8 bases clipped from V and 6 bases from J, the junction kept 14 bases outside the gene matches. This CDR3 contains 15 residues. This sample is part of a study of T-cell memory formation after mild COVID-19. Study summary: Each donor largely had its own TCR clusters.

The study, taken as a whole, reports: Later expanders leaned toward CD4+, whereas clones contracting from day 15 to 85 were balanced CD4/CD8. Mainly CM and EM harbored the contracting CD4+ clones; mainly EMRA harbored the CD8+ ones.

Each CDR3 protein gets one entry after TCRdb re-called the 5' RACE reads with MiXCR. The table shows 550,000 to 600,000 distinct CDR3 sequences, with roughly 17% occurring only once. The sequenced material came from PBMCs or a T cell subset sorted from them (not recorded which). This sequence originates from an adult woman who had mild COVID-19 (a few samples of this study predate the infection). Cell type and time point are not known. V and J are TRBV10-3 and TRBJ2-3; 7 nucleotides align to TRBD2. The CDR3 DNA reads TGTGCCATCCGTACAAGCGGGGTCACCGGGGATACGCAGTATTTT. This encodes CAIRTSGVTGDTQYF.